The clone carrying this T cell receptor beta chain was observed at least ten times. Its antigen is currently unknown. Preparing the TCRbeta library involved the use of unique molecular identifiers. Via MiXCR, TCRdb re-called the PCR reads, giving one row per CDR3 protein. The sample includes some 150,000 distinct CDR3 sequences, about 9% of them seen just once. These data are taken from a study of T-cell reconstitution after alpha-beta-depleted transplantation in children. Broader study findings: It was reported that alpha-beta T cells came from several hundred expanded graft clones (about two months after transplant).

Trimming cost V 1 base and J 3 bases; bases outside gene matches: 11. The germline V gene encodes CDR1 DFQATT and CDR2 SNEGSKA (reference sequence). The CDR3 covers 17 residues. Source: PBMCs, mostly from graft donor cells, taken 180 days after TCRalphabeta/CD19-depleted stem cell transplant. The chain couples TRBV20-1 to TRBJ2-1; TRBD1 matches 8 bases. The clonotype comes from a female patient aged 2 to 10 who had a stem cell transplant for congenital amegakaryocytic thrombocytopenia, so the T cells may come from the graft donor. The DNA of the CDR3 is TGCAGTGCTAGAGGTACTTTAGGACAGGGTCTCTACAATGAGCAGTTCTTC. Translation gives CSARGTLGQGLYNEQFF.